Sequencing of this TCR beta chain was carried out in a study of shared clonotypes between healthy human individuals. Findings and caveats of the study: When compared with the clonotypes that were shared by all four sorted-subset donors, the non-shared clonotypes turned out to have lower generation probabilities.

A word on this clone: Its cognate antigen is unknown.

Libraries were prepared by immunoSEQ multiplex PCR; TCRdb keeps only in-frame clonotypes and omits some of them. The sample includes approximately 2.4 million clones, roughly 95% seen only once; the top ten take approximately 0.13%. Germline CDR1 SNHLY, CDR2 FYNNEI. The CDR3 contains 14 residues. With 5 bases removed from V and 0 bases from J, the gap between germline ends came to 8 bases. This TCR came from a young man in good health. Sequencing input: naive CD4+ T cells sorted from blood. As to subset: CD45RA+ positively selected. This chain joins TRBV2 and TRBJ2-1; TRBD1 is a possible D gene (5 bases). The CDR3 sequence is CASSPGFSYNEQFF. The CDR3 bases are TGTGCCAGCAGTCCAGGGTTCTCCTACAATGAGCAGTTCTTC.